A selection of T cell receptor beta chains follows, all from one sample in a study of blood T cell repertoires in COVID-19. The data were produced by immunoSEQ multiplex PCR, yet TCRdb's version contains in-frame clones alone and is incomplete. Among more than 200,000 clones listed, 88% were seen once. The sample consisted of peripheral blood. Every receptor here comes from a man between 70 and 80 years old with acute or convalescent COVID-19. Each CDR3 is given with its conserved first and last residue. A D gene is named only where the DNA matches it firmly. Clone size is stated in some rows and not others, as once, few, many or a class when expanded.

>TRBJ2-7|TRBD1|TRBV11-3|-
TGTGCCAGCAGCACGCAGGGGGATTCCTACGAGCAGTACTTC
CASSTQGDSYEQYF
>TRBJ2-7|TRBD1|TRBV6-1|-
TGTGCCAGCAGTGAATGGGGGACAGCGTCCTACGAGCAGTACTTC
CASSEWGTASYEQYF
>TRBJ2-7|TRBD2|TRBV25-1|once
TGTGCCAGCAGTGGTAGCGGGACTAGCTACGAGCAGTACTTC
CASSGSGTSYEQYF
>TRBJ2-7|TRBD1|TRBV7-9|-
TGTGCCAGCAGCTTAGGGGTCGGGGACAGATCCTACGAGCAGTACTTC
CASSLGVGDRSYEQYF
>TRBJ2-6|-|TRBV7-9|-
TGTGCCAGCAGCTTAGGTCCCCAGGGGCGGATGGCCAACGTCCTGACTTTC
CASSLGPQGRMANVLTF
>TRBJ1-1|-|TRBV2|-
TGTGCCAGCAGTGGCCAGATGAACACTGAAGCTTTCTTT
CASSGQMNTEAFF
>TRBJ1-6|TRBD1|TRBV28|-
TGTGCCAGCAGTCCACGGACAGGGGAATATACCCACTTT
CASSPRTGEYTHF
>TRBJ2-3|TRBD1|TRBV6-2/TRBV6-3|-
TGTGCCAGCAGTTACATGGGACAGAGCACAGATACGCAGTATTTT
CASSYMGQSTDTQYF
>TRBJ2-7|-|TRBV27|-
TGTGCCAGCAGCACATCTTACAGGATTACCTACGAGCAGTACTTC
CASSTSYRITYEQYF
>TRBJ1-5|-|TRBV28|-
TGTGCCAGCAGTTTACAGAACCGCCCCCAGCATTTT
CASSLQNRPQHF
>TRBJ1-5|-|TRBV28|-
TGTGCCAGCAGTGACAGTTACAATCAGCCCCAGCATTTT
CASSDSYNQPQHF
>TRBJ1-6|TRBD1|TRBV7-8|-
TGTGCCAGCAGCCGTGACAGGGGATTCTCACCCCTCCACTTT
CASSRDRGFSPLHF
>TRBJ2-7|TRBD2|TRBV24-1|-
TGTGCCACCAGTGATGGGGCACATAGCGGGAATCGGGGCGAGCAGTACTTC
CATSDGAHSGNRGEQYF
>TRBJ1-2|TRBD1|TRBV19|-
TGTGCCTCCTCAGCGGGCCGGACAGGGGAAGAGGGCTACACCTTC
CASSAGRTGEEGYTF
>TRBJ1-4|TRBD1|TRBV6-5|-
TGTGCCAGCAACCGAAGGGGGCAGGATGAAAAACTGTTTTTT
CASNRRGQDEKLFF
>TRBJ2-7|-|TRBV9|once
TGTGCCAGCAGCGTAGACGCACAGGCCGCCTACGAGCAGTACTTC
CASSVDAQAAYEQYF
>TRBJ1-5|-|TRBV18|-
TGTGCCAGCTCACCAGCAGGGGTGGTCAATCAGCCCCAGCATTTT
CASSPAGVVNQPQHF
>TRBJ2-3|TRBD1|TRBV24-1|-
TGTGCCACCAGTGATTCCCGACAGGGGAGCACAGATACGCAGTATTTT
CATSDSRQGSTDTQYF
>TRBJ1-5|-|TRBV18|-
TGTGCCAGCTCACCAACAGGGACTAGCAATCAGCCCCAGCATTTT
CASSPTGTSNQPQHF
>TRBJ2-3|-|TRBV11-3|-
TGTGCCAGCAGCTTTAGCGGAACTAGCACAGATACGCAGTATTTT
CASSFSGTSTDTQYF
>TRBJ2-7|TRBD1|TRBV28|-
TGTGCCAGCAGATTGACAGGGTCTACCTACGAGCAGTACTTC
CASRLTGSTYEQYF
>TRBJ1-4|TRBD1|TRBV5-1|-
TGCGCCAGCAGCGTCCGACAGGGGGCGAGTGAAAAACTGTTTTTT
CASSVRQGASEKLFF
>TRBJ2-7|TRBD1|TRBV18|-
TGTGCCAGCTCACCTGGGACAGGGGTTTGGAACGAGCAGTACTTC
CASSPGTGVWNEQYF
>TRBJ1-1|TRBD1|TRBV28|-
TGTGCCAGCAGTTCACAGGGGTGGTACACTGAAGCTTTCTTT
CASSSQGWYTEAFF
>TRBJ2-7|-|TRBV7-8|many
TGTGCCAGCAGCTTAGACAGGAGTACCGTCTACGAGCAGTACTTC
CASSLDRSTVYEQYF
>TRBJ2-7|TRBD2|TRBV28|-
TGTGCCAGCAGTTTATGGACTAGCGGAAAGAGGGAGCAGTACTTC
CASSLWTSGKREQYF
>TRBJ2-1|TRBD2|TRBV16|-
TGTGCCAGCAGTGGTCCTGCGGAGGGAGGGCCAAATGAGCAGTTCTTC
CASSGPAEGGPNEQFF
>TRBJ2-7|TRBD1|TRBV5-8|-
TGTGCCAGCAGCTCGGGACAGGGGTTCGACGAGCAGTACTTC
CASSSGQGFDEQYF
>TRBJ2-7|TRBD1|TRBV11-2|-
TGTGCCAGCAGCCACCCCGGGACAGGCGAGCAGTACTTC
CASSHPGTGEQYF
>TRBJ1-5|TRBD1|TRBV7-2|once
TGTGCCAGCAGTTCATTAACAGGGGGTTGGGGTCAGCCCCAGCATTTT
CASSSLTGGWGQPQHF
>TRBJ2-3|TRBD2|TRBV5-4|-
TGTGCCAGCAGCTTGAGGACTAGCGGGAGAGATACGCAGTATTTT
CASSLRTSGRDTQYF
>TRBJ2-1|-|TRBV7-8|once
TGTGCCAGCAGCTTAGAGCACTTATACAATGAGCAGTTCTTC
CASSLEHLYNEQFF
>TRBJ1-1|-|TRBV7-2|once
TGTGCCAGCAGCTTAGACCGGGCAGGGAAAACTGAAGCTTTCTTT
CASSLDRAGKTEAFF
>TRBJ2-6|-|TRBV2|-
TGTGCCAGCAGTGAAACTCTCAGCACAGCTGGGGCCAACGTCCTGACTTTC
CASSETLSTAGANVLTF
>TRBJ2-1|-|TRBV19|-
TGTGCCAGTAGTACCAGGGAGGACCCCGCGGACCAGAAGCAGTTCTTC
CASSTREDPADQKQFF
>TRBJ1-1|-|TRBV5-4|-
TGTGCCAGCAGCCGACAGGCTGCGGGTCGTACTGAAGCTTTCTTT
CASSRQAAGRTEAFF
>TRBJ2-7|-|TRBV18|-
TGTGCCAGCTCACCACCCGCATTGAGGAACGAGCAGTACTTC
CASSPPALRNEQYF
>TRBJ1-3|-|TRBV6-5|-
TGTGCCAGCAGCCGTACAGGGCCCTCTGGAAACACCATATATTTT
CASSRTGPSGNTIYF
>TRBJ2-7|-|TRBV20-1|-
TGCAGTGCTAGTATAGTCGGAGGATTCTACGAGCAGTACTTC
CSASIVGGFYEQYF
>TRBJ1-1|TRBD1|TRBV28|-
TGTGCCAGCAGTTTAAAATATAAGCCAGGGGGCGAAGGGACTGAAGCTTTCTTT
CASSLKYKPGGEGTEAFF
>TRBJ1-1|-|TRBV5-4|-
TGTGCCAGCAGCCTTCGGGAGGGCTCTGAAGCTTTCTTT
CASSLREGSEAFF
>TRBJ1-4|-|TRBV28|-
TGTGCCAGCAGTCGAGGGCGGGGAAGAGGTAATGAAAAACTGTTTTTT
CASSRGRGRGNEKLFF
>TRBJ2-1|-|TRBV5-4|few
TGTGCCAGCAGCTCGCCCGCAATCCGGACTTCCGAGCAGTTCTTC
CASSSPAIRTSEQFF
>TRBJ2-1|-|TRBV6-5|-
TGTGCCAGCAGTTACTCGGGGACATCCTACAATGAGCAGTTCTTC
CASSYSGTSYNEQFF
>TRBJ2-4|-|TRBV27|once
TGTGCCAGCAGTTTTTCGGGATCCAAAAACATTCAGTACTTC
CASSFSGSKNIQYF
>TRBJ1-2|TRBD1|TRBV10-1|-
TGCGCCAGCAGTGAGTCCGAACCCGGGACAGGGGCCCTCTATGGCTACACCTTC
CASSESEPGTGALYGYTF
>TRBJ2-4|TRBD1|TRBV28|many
TGTGCCAGCAGTTTATCCCAAACACCGGGACAGGACATTCAGTACTTC
CASSLSQTPGQDIQYF
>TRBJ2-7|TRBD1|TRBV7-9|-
TGTGCCAGCAGCGCGTCGGGACAGGGTAATTCCTACGAGCAGTACTTC
CASSASGQGNSYEQYF
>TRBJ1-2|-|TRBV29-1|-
TGCAGCGTGGACAAAGACTTCTATGGCTACACCTTC
CSVDKDFYGYTF
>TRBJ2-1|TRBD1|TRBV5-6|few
TGTGCCAGCAATACCGGGACAGACTACAATGAGCAGTTCTTC
CASNTGTDYNEQFF
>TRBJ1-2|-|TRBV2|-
TGTGCCAGCAGTGAATCAGTCCATGGCTACACCTTC
CASSESVHGYTF
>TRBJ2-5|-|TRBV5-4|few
TGTGCCAGCAGCAACGGGGTACAAGAGACCCAGTACTTC
CASSNGVQETQYF
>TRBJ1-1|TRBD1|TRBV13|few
TGTGCCAGCAGCATAGGGACAGGGTTGGTCACTGAAGCTTTCTTT
CASSIGTGLVTEAFF
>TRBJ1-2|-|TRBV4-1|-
TGCGCCAGCAGCCAAGATCCTTTTCTGGCGGGGGCAGACTATGGCTACACCTTC
CASSQDPFLAGADYGYTF
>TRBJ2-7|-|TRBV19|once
TGTGCCAGTAGTATGGGCAGGGCCTACGAGCAGTACTTC
CASSMGRAYEQYF
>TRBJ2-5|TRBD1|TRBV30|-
TGTGCCTGGAGTCCCGGACAGGGCCGAGAGACCCAGTACTTC
CAWSPGQGRETQYF
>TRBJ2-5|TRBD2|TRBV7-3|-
TGTGCCAGCAGCTTATTTGGACTAGCGGGAGGTGGAGAGACCCAGTACTTC
CASSLFGLAGGGETQYF
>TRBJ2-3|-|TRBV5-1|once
TGCGCCAGCAGCTTGGCAGGGGTTGATACGCAGTATTTT
CASSLAGVDTQYF
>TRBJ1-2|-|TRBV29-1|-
TGCAGCGTTGAAGGGGCGGGAGTGACCTATGGCTACACCTTC
CSVEGAGVTYGYTF